Following are 15 T cell receptor beta chains from one sample sequenced in a study of T cell clonality in common variable immunodeficiency. Using immunoSEQ multiplex PCR, the repertoire was profiled, and TCRdb retains in-frame clones only, with some absent. The sample contains over 30,000 clones, none occurring once; 3% to 4.5% lies in the top ten. The material sequenced was peripheral blood mononuclear cells. The receptors come from a person aged 18 to 75 in good health.

This clone has ten or more counts. The read ends 3 residues before the CDR3 terminus; that terminus is restored from the germline J gene. This sequence joins TRBV18 and TRBJ2-7; 10 bases are a match to TRBD1. Looked up from germline, CDR1 is KGHSH and CDR2 is LQKENI. The CDR3 extends over 16 amino acids. V lost 0 bases to trimming and J lost 4 bases; unmatched junction nucleotides: 6. The CDR3 loop is CASSPPIGDRGYEQYF. CDR3 DNA (partial): TGTGCCAGCTCACCACCGATCGGGGACAGGGGATACGAG.

This clone was seen a handful of times. The CDR3 end falls 3 residues outside the read, so it is completed with the germline J gene. J is TRBJ2-2 and V is TRBV18; a weak D match, TRBD1 (6 bases). The CDR3 consists of 15 residues. CDR1 KGHSH and CDR2 LQKENI come from the germline V gene. CDR3 bases read: TGTGCCAGCTCACCACGTACAGCCGAGGGACAAAAG. Residues: CASSPRTAEGQK. The whole CDR3 sequence is CASSPRTAEGQKLFF. Drawing the rest from reference TRBV18 and TRBJ2-2, the complete variable domain is NAGVMQNPRHLVRRRGQEARLRCSPMKGHSHVYWYRQLPEEGLKFMVYLQKENIIDESGMPKERFSAEFPKEGPSILRIQQVVRGDSAAYFCASSPRTAEGQKLFFGEGSRLTVL.

At least ten counts were recorded for this clone. Read coverage stops 3 residues before the CDR3 terminus; the germline J gene supplies the remainder. The same CDR3 can be traced to other DNA sequences in this sample. The genes are TRBV5-1 and TRBJ2-1; D might be TRBD1 (5 bases). Trimming cost V 0 bases and J 4 bases, with 8 bases left between them. CDR3 length: 14 residues. Germline lookup yields CDR1 SGHRS and CDR2 YFSETQ. CDR3 in amino acids: CASSLEAGYNEQFF. The DNA read from the CDR3 is TGCGCCAGCAGCTTGGAGGCAGGGTACAATGAG.

This clone has a count of ten or more. The read ends 3 residues before the CDR3 terminus; that terminus is restored from the germline J gene. The gene calls are TRBV18 and TRBJ2-5, with 7 positions matching TRBD1. This CDR3 spans 13 amino acids. The V and J ends lost 6 bases and 2 bases, in that order; junction bases with no gene match: 3. Germline assignment: CDR1 KGHSH and CDR2 LQKENI. The sequenced part of the CDR3 DNA is TGTGCCAGCTCTACGGGACAGCAAGAGACC. The encoded protein is CASSTGQQET. The CDR3 reads in full as CASSTGQQETQYF.

This clone was detected many times. The sequence runs out 3 residues before the end of the CDR3; the remainder is reconstructed from the germline J gene. The chain carries TRBV5-1 and TRBJ2-7; the D gene is possibly TRBD2 (5 bases). Trimming cost V 0 bases and J 4 bases, with 11 bases left between them. The germline gives CDR1 SGHRS, CDR2 YFSETQ. The CDR3 covers 14 residues. The part of the CDR3 DNA that was read is TGCGCCAGCAGCTTGGACAGCGGTAGATACGAG. Protein sequence: CASSLDSGRYE. The full-length CDR3 reads as CASSLDSGRYEQYF.

This clone appeared many times. Sequencing ends 3 residues short of the CDR3 end; the germline J gene provides the rest. The rearrangement links TRBV2 to TRBJ2-1; D is perhaps TRBD1 (5 bases). Germline CDR1 is SNHLY and CDR2 is FYNNEI. The CDR3 has 17 residues. The V and J ends lost 1 base and 0 bases respectively, with 13 bases between them. The CDR3 loop is CASSEEGPQISYNEQFF. CDR3 bases read: TGTGCCAGCAGTGAAGAGGGGCCGCAGATCTCCTACAATGAG. Full variable domain (remainder filled in from reference TRBV2 and TRBJ2-1): EPEVTQTPSHQVTQMGQEVILRCVPISNHLYFYWYRQILGQKVEFLVSFYNNEISEKSEIFDDQFSVERPDGSNFTLKIRSTKLEDSAMYFCASSEEGPQISYNEQFFGPGTRLTVL.

Ten or more counts support this clone. The missing CDR3 end, 3 residues past where the read stops, is filled in from the germline J gene. This chain uses TRBV7-2 with TRBJ2-2; no definite D call. Germline V gene lookup returns CDR1 SGHTA and CDR2 FQGNSA. This CDR3 region has 13 residues. The CDR3 sequence: CASSFWAAEKLFF. CDR3 DNA (partial): TGTGCCAGCAGCTTCTGGGCCGCTGAAAAG.

The table lists this clone with many counts. The CDR3 extends 3 residues past the end of the read, so its final part is completed from the germline J gene. This chain links TRBV7-2 with TRBJ2-5; D remains ambiguous. The CDR3 spans 16 residues. CDR1 is SGHTA, CDR2 FQGNSA, per germline. V was pared by 0 bases and J by 1 base, with 12 bases between. The DNA read from the CDR3 is TGTGCCAGCAGCTTAGCCGTTGTCTACCCCCAAGAGACC. It codes for CASSLAVVYPQET. The entire CDR3 protein is CASSLAVVYPQETQYF.

Comments on this clone: The CDR3 extends 3 residues past the end of the read, so its final part is completed from the germline J gene. The V and J genes are TRBV7-9 and TRBJ2-1; 9 nucleotides match TRBD2. After removal of 5 bases from V and 7 bases from J, the junction contained 3 bases not matched to a gene. The V gene's germline CDR1 is SEHNR and CDR2 FQNEAQ (reference sequence). The CDR3 runs to 13 residues. This CDR3 reads CASSVTSGNEQFF. The DNA read from the CDR3 is TGTGCCAGCAGCGTCACTAGCGGGAATGAG.

There are many counts of this clone. The sequenced fragment ends 3 residues before the CDR3 boundary, so the rest is inferred from the germline J gene. This chain joins TRBV14 and TRBJ2-1; 16 nucleotides agree with TRBD2. Germline lookup yields CDR1 SGHDN and CDR2 FVKESK. J lost 6 bases, V lost 4 bases, and 9 bases had no gene match. The CDR3 is 18 residues long. CDR3 sequence: CASSPSLGTSGRANEQFF. The CDR3 bases that were read are TGTGCCAGCAGCCCCTCCCTAGGGACTAGCGGGAGGGCCAATGAG.

This clone was detected ten times or more. Read data end 3 residues before the CDR3 end; the end is taken from the germline J gene. This rearrangement joins TRBV6-2 or TRBV6-3 to TRBJ2-2; D gene unclear. Germline V gene lookup returns CDR1 MNHEY and CDR2 SVGEGT. CDR3 length equals 15 residues. This CDR3 is CASSLVMVGNSPLFF. The sequenced CDR3 bases are TGTGCCAGCAGTCTCGTTATGGTCGGTAATTCACCG.

This clone has a handful of counts. The read comes to an end 3 residues before the CDR3 does, leaving the germline J gene to fill in the end. This chain links TRBV18 with TRBJ1-4; 7 positions match TRBD1. Trimming cost V 1 base and J 0 bases; bases outside gene matches: 5. CDR1 and CDR2 (germline): KGHSH, LQKENI. This CDR3 comprises 17 residues. This chain's CDR3 is CASSPQGAFATNEKLFF. The covered CDR3 bases are TGTGCCAGCTCACCACAGGGGGCCTTTGCAACTAATGAAAAA.

This clone was seen more than once but under ten times. The read terminates 3 residues ahead of where the CDR3 ends, so the germline J gene completes it. The gene calls are TRBV2 and TRBJ1-4; 7 nucleotides align to TRBD1. Per the germline V gene, CDR1 is SNHLY and CDR2 is FYNNEI. The CDR3 has 14 amino acids. Trimming at V came to 5 bases and at J to 8 bases, leaving 8 bases not matched to a gene. CDR3 bases read: TGTGCCAGCAGTTATGACAGGGTATTGGAAAAA. Its translation: CASSYDRVLEK. The full-length CDR3 reads as CASSYDRVLEKLFF.

Comments on this clone: From the germline J gene comes the end of the CDR3, since the read stops 3 residues before it. J is TRBJ1-2 and V is TRBV19; 10 nucleotides line up with TRBD1. Germline CDR1 reads LNHDA; CDR2 reads SQIVND (reference sequence). Trimming at V came to 3 bases and at J to 5 bases, leaving 6 bases not matched to a gene. This CDR3 has 15 residues. CDR3: CASSMRQGAGYGYTF. CDR3 DNA, as far as it was read: TGTGCCAGTAGTATGAGACAGGGGGCAGGGTATGGC.

Comments on this clone: The sequenced fragment ends 3 residues before the CDR3 boundary, so the rest is inferred from the germline J gene. V gene TRBV5-1 combines with J gene TRBJ2-2; possibly TRBD2 for D (6 bases). The CDR3 contains 15 residues. The V end lost 0 bases, the J end lost 6 bases, and 12 bases lay between the germline ends. CDR1 and CDR2 (germline): SGHRS, YFSETQ. The sequenced CDR3 bases are TGCGCCAGCAGCTTGGGGGACTTCCTGGCCGGGGAG. This translates into CASSLGDFLAGE. The full CDR3 reads CASSLGDFLAGELFF.